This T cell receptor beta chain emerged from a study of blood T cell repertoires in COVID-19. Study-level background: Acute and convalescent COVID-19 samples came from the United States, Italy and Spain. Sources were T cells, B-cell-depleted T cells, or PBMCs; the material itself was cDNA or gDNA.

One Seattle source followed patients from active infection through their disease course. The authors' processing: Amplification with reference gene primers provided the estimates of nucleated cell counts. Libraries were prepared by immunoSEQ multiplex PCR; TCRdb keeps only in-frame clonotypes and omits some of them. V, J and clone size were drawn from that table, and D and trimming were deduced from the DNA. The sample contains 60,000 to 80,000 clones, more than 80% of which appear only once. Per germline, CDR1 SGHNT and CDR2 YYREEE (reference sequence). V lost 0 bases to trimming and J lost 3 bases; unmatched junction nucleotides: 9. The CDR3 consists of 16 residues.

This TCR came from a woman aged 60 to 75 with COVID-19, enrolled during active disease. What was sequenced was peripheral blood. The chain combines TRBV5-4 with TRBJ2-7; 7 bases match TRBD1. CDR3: CASSLETGQNYYEQYF. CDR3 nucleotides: TGTGCCAGCAGCTTGGAAACGGGACAGAACTACTACGAGCAGTACTTC.